The following is a TCR beta chain sequence with its context. This entry is derived from a study of blood T cell repertoires in COVID-19. Across the whole study: Nucleic acid was either cDNA or gDNA, and it came from T cells, B-cell-depleted T cells, or PBMCs.

The CDR3 runs 12 residues. Germline V CDR1 and CDR2: LGHNT, FRNRAP. TCRdb's copy holds only in-frame clones and misses some; the assay was immunoSEQ multiplex PCR. This table holds over 55,000 clones, over 65% found once. The receptor comes from a woman aged 70 to 79 with acute or convalescent COVID-19. Source material: peripheral blood. The rearrangement uses TRBV12-5 and TRBJ1-3; tentative D call: TRBD1 (5 bases). CDR3 amino acids: CAGGDSGNTIYF. As DNA, the CDR3 is TGTGCCGGGGGGGATTCTGGAAACACCATATATTTT. Full variable domain (rest looked up from reference TRBV12-5 and TRBJ1-3): DARVTQTPRHKVTEMGQEVTMRCQPILGHNTVFWYRQTMMQGLELLAYFRNRAPLDDSGMPKDRFSAEMPDATLATLKIQPSEPRDSAVYFCAGGDSGNTIYFGEGSWLTVV.